What follows are 28 T cell receptor beta chains derived from one specimen sequenced in a study of OX40 agonist ivuxolimab in advanced cancers. TCRdb's copy holds only in-frame clones and misses some; the assay was immunoSEQ multiplex PCR. The sample contains roughly 60,000 clones, 84% of which appear only once. Sequenced material: CD4+ or CD8+ T cells sorted from blood, taken in a trial of the OX40 agonist ivuxolimab. The receptors derive from an adult with an advanced solid tumor such as melanoma, head and neck, liver or kidney cancer.

This sequence joins TRBV5-1 and TRBJ2-3; 9 bases are a match to TRBD1. Germline CDR1 reads SGHRS; CDR2 reads YFSETQ. CDR3 length: 15 amino acids. Germline trimming cut 3 bases from V and 1 base from J; bases unmatched to any gene: 3. The CDR3 region is CASSWRDRGTDTQYF. Written as DNA, the CDR3 is TGCGCCAGCAGCTGGAGGGACAGGGGCACAGATACGCAGTATTTT.

The CDR3 loop reads CASSSGTSGRNEQFF. CDR3 coding DNA: TGTGCCAGCAGCTCCGGGACTAGCGGTCGGAATGAGCAGTTCTTC. The genes are TRBV7-6 and TRBJ2-1; 11 bases are shared with TRBD2. Germline V gives CDR1 SGHVS, CDR2 FNYEAQ. The V segment lost 4 bases and the J segment 7 bases; nucleotides outside the gene matches: 6. The CDR3 has 15 residues.

Points on this clone: A much larger clonotype is one base distant, so this may be a read error. The same CDR3 can be traced to other DNA sequences in this sample. The chain couples TRBV16 to TRBJ1-5; maybe TRBD1 (6 bases). V shed 0 bases and J shed 4 bases, with 10 bases lying between them. CDR3 length: 15 amino acids. Germline assignment: CDR1 KGHSY and CDR2 FQNENV. In nucleotides, the CDR3 is TGTGCCAGCAGCCAATCGGGGCAGGGGAATCAGCCCCAGCATTTT. It translates to CASSQSGQGNQPQHF.

The chain couples TRBV6-6 to TRBJ1-2, with D unclear. Between the trimmed V and J ends, which lost 8 bases and 2 bases, there was a span of 9 bases. This CDR3 region has 12 residues. The germline gives CDR1 MNHNY, CDR2 SVGAGI (reference sequence). CDR3 nucleotide sequence: TGTGCCAGCGGAGACACCAACTATGGCTACACCTTC. Translating it yields CASGDTNYGYTF.

The CDR3 region has the DNA TGTGCCAGCATGGGGGCGTCCTATAATTCACCCCTCCACTTT. Encoded protein: CASMGASYNSPLHF. The rearrangement links TRBV14 to TRBJ1-6; tentative D call: TRBD1 (6 bases). Trimming pared 7 bases from V and 1 base from J, leaving 8 bases between. The germline CDR1 and CDR2 sequences are SGHDN and FVKESK. The CDR3 covers 14 residues.

CDR3 bases: TGTGCCAGCAGTCCTTGGACAGGCCAGTCCTACGAGCAGTACTTC. It codes for CASSPWTGQSYEQYF. V and J are TRBV28 and TRBJ2-7, with 7 bases matching TRBD1. J lost 1 base, V lost 5 bases, and 8 bases had no gene match. The CDR3 spans 15 residues. Germline V lookup: CDR1 MDHEN, CDR2 SYDVKM.

On this clone itself: The same CDR3 also results from other DNA sequences found in this sample. The chain carries TRBV2 and TRBJ1-5; D is perhaps TRBD1 (5 bases). Per germline, CDR1 SNHLY and CDR2 FYNNEI. Trimming pared 3 bases from V and 5 bases from J, leaving 8 bases between. The CDR3 is made up of 13 amino acids. Here the CDR3 reads CASSEGGDQPQHF. The CDR3 DNA sequence: TGTGCCAGCAGTGAGGGGGGGGATCAGCCCCAGCATTTT.

J is TRBJ2-5 and V is TRBV9; D possibly uses TRBD1 or TRBD2 (5 bases each). The CDR3 extends over 15 amino acids. Germline V gives CDR1 SGDLS, CDR2 YYNGEE. V shed 2 bases and J shed 5 bases, with 16 bases lying between them. The CDR3 DNA reads TGTGCCAGCAGCGTCTGGGGGAGTTCTGGTGAGACCCAGTACTTC. Protein product: CASSVWGSSGETQYF. The entire variable domain, with the rest obtained from reference TRBV9 and TRBJ2-5, is as follows: DSGVTQTPKHLITATGQRVTLRCSPRSGDLSVYWYQQSLDQGLQFLIQYYNGEERAKGNILERFSAQQFPDLHSELNLSSLELGDSALYFCASSVWGSSGETQYFGPGTRLLVL.

The rearrangement links TRBV5-4 to TRBJ1-2; 7 bases line up with TRBD1. Germline-derived CDR1 and CDR2 are SGHNT and YYREEE (reference sequence). This CDR3 has 13 amino acids. Trimming at V came to 3 bases and at J to 7 bases, leaving 6 bases not matched to a gene. The CDR3 is CASSYRQGPGYTF. CDR3 sequence (DNA): TGTGCCAGCAGCTACCGACAGGGCCCTGGCTACACCTTC.

The V call is TRBV6-1, the J call TRBJ2-2, with 9 bases that match TRBD1. The length of the CDR3 is 15 residues. V dropped 8 bases and J dropped 6; count of bases not matched to a gene: 10. The V gene's germline CDR1 is MNHNS and CDR2 SASEGT. CDR3: CASSKPGQGAGELFF. The CDR3 nucleotides read TGTGCCAGCTCTAAGCCGGGACAGGGTGCCGGGGAGCTGTTTTTT.

The chain joins TRBV6-1 to TRBJ2-7; D could derive from TRBD1 or TRBD2 (5 bases each). The CDR3 contains 12 residues. Germline V gives CDR1 MNHNS, CDR2 SASEGT. With 0 bases removed from V and 7 bases from J, the gap between germline ends came to 7 bases. CDR3 protein: CASSEAWGEQYF. Here the CDR3 DNA reads TGTGCCAGCAGTGAAGCGTGGGGGGAGCAGTACTTC.

The chain employs TRBV7-9 and TRBJ2-1; 8 bases line up with TRBD1. J lost 9 bases, V lost 5 bases, and 12 bases had no gene match. Germline-derived CDR1 and CDR2 are SEHNR and FQNEAQ (reference sequence). The CDR3 is 15 residues long. The CDR3 DNA reads as TGTGCCAGCAGCCTTAGCGTCCAGGGGGCTAGTGAGCAGTTCTTC. It encodes CASSLSVQGASEQFF.

This sequence joins TRBV6-4 and TRBJ2-2, with TRBD2 matching 7 bases. V dropped 6 bases and J dropped 1; count of bases not matched to a gene: 5. Looked up from germline, CDR1 is MRHNA and CDR2 is SNTAGT. This CDR3 has 15 amino acids. CDR3 nucleotide sequence: TGTGCCAGCAGCCCGACTAGCAAGAACACCGGGGAGCTGTTTTTT. Translating it yields CASSPTSKNTGELFF.

The chain recombines TRBV19 with TRBJ1-6, with D maybe TRBD1 (6 bases). V was pared by 6 bases and J by 5 bases, with 11 bases between. The germline CDR1 and CDR2 sequences are LNHDA and SQIVND (reference sequence). The CDR3 loop spans 14 amino acids. The CDR3 region is CASSRTADNSPLHF. Written as DNA, the CDR3 is TGTGCCAGTAGCAGGACAGCCGATAATTCACCCCTCCACTTT.

Points on this clone: One junction end disagrees with the germline gene, perhaps due to a read error. The chain uses TRBV6-6 and TRBJ2-7, with 9 positions matching TRBD1. Germline CDR1 and CDR2: MNHNY and SVGAGI (reference sequence). The length of the CDR3 is 15 residues. CDR3 in amino acids: CAISESGQGRDEQYF. CDR3 in DNA: TGTGCCATCAGTGAGTCGGGACAGGGAAGGGACGAGCAGTACTTC.

The chain is built from TRBV5-1 and TRBJ2-1; 9 bases are a match to TRBD2. The V segment lost 2 bases and the J segment 6 bases; nucleotides outside the gene matches: 3. The CDR3 length is 14 residues. The germline CDR1 and CDR2 sequences are SGHRS and YFSETQ. The CDR3 DNA reads TGCGCCAGCAGCTTAGCGGGAGGAGGCAATGAGCAGTTCTTC. Its protein product is CASSLAGGGNEQFF.

Here the CDR3 reads CASSPQGSGDTQYF. CDR3 in DNA: TGTGCCAGCAGCCCACAGGGTTCTGGAGATACGCAGTATTTT. This chain links TRBV6-5 with TRBJ2-3; TRBD1 is a possible D gene (6 bases). In germline, CDR1 is MNHEY, CDR2 SVGAGI. The V end lost 6 bases, the J end lost 5 bases, and 15 bases lay between the germline ends. This CDR3 is built from 14 residues.

This chain connects TRBV9 to TRBJ1-3, with D tentatively TRBD1 (5 bases). Trimming left V 4 bases short and J 1 base short, with 12 bases between. Germline V gene data show CDR1 as SGDLS and CDR2 as YYNGEE. The CDR3 loop spans 15 amino acids. CDR3 amino acids: CASSPIGHSGNTIYF. CDR3 DNA sequence: TGTGCCAGCAGCCCCATTGGACATTCTGGAAACACCATATATTTT.

CDR3: CASSPQTGGSYEQYF. DNA for the CDR3: TGTGCCAGCTCACCACAGACAGGGGGCTCCTACGAGCAGTACTTC. The rearrangement joins TRBV18 to TRBJ2-7; 9 bases are a match to TRBD1. This CDR3 region has 15 residues. CDR1 is KGHSH, CDR2 LQKENI, per germline. Germline trimming cut 1 base from V and 0 bases from J; bases unmatched to any gene: 1.

Points on this clone: Other DNA sequences in the sample encode the same CDR3. The chain links TRBV6-5 to TRBJ2-7; D remains ambiguous. CDR3 size: 13 residues. CDR1 is MNHEY, CDR2 SVGAGI, per germline. Deletions cut 5 bases from V and 0 bases from J, with 8 bases between. The CDR3 DNA follows: TGTGCCAGCAGTCGGACCTCCTCCTACGAGCAGTACTTC. This translates into CASSRTSSYEQYF.

V is TRBV15 and J is TRBJ1-4; TRBD1 matches 7 bases. Trimming removed 1 base from V and 6 bases from J; junction bases left unmatched: 2. The CDR3 loop spans 14 amino acids. The germline CDR1 and CDR2 sequences are LNHNV and YYDKDF (reference sequence). The CDR3 spells CATSRGGQDEKLFF. The CDR3 DNA reads as TGTGCCACCAGCAGAGGAGGACAGGATGAAAAACTGTTTTTT.

The chain combines TRBV27 with TRBJ2-1; 8 bases align to TRBD2. CDR1 is MNHEY and CDR2 is SMNVEV in the germline V gene (reference sequence). The V segment lost 3 bases and the J segment 3 bases; nucleotides outside the gene matches: 4. The CDR3 loop spans 15 amino acids. CDR3 nucleotide sequence: TGTGCCAGCAGTTTGGGGGCGGGGGGCTACAATGAGCAGTTCTTC. It encodes CASSLGAGGYNEQFF.

The V call is TRBV6-1, the J call TRBJ2-1; 7 bases line up with TRBD2. The V gene end was trimmed by 7 bases and the J gene end by 3 bases; junction bases not matched to a gene: 6. The CDR3 is 14 amino acids. CDR1 is MNHNS and CDR2 is SASEGT in the germline V gene. DNA for the CDR3: TGTGCCAGCACTGGCGGGAGTTTCTACAATGAGCAGTTCTTC. Residues: CASTGGSFYNEQFF.

The J gene is TRBJ2-3, the V gene TRBV28; D might be TRBD2 (6 bases). V dropped 2 bases and J dropped 2 bases, with 11 bases sitting between them. CDR1 and CDR2 from the germline V gene are MDHEN and SYDVKM. CDR3 size: 15 residues. CDR3 sequence (DNA): TGTGCCAGCAGTTTAAGCGGAGGGGCCACAGATACGCAGTATTTT. The encoded protein is CASSLSGGATDTQYF.

This clone has just one count. The V and J genes are TRBV19 and TRBJ1-4; 8 bases match TRBD1. Germline V gene data show CDR1 as LNHDA and CDR2 as SQIVND (reference sequence). The CDR3 runs 13 residues. After removal of 6 bases from V and 7 bases from J, the junction contained 4 bases not matched to a gene. The CDR3 loop reads CASRKGQAEKLFF. CDR3 DNA sequence: TGTGCCAGTAGAAAGGGACAGGCTGAAAAACTGTTTTTT.

The chain is built from TRBV2 and TRBJ1-2, with D perhaps matching TRBD1 (6 bases). This CDR3 spans 12 amino acids. V lost 3 bases to trimming and J lost 8 bases, with 10 bases between them. CDR1 and CDR2 from the germline V gene are SNHLY and FYNNEI. CDR3: CASSEGARGYTF. The CDR3 DNA follows: TGTGCCAGCAGTGAGGGGGCGCGAGGCTACACCTTC.

This chain links TRBV11-2 with TRBJ2-1, with 7 nucleotides matching TRBD2. The germline V gene has CDR1 SGHAT and CDR2 FQNNGV. This CDR3 has 16 amino acids. V lost 1 base, J lost 5 bases, and 8 bases stayed unmatched. The CDR3 spells CASSLVRGRSHNEQFF. CDR3 DNA sequence: TGTGCCAGCAGCTTAGTTCGCGGGAGATCCCACAATGAGCAGTTCTTC.

This clone was counted only a few times. The genes are TRBV2 and TRBJ1-2, with D possibly matching TRBD1 (5 bases). Per the germline V gene, CDR1 is SNHLY and CDR2 is FYNNEI. The CDR3 is 14 amino acids. Trimming took off 10 bases at V and 2 bases at J, with 17 bases between the two ends. The CDR3 sequence: CAITSGTDNYGYTF. The CDR3 DNA sequence: TGTGCCATCACCTCCGGGACGGACAACTATGGCTACACCTTC. Together with reference TRBV2 and TRBJ1-2, the CDR3 gives the full variable domain: EPEVTQTPSHQVTQMGQEVILRCVPISNHLYFYWYRQILGQKVEFLVSFYNNEISEKSEIFDDQFSVERPDGSNFTLKIRSTKLEDSAMYFCAITSGTDNYGYTFGSGTRLTVV.